The 15 T cell receptor beta chains reported below all come from one sample, sequenced in a study of blood T cell repertoires in COVID-19 (dated by TCRdb to the early 2020s). Library preparation used the immunoSEQ multiplex PCR assay. The source is immuneACCESS, and TCRdb retained only in-frame sequences with V and J called. Part of the clones is not carried over; for the studies checked, unresolved V genes explain less than half of this, and the remainder is unexplained. The sample table contains some 120,000 clones; only one count was recorded for over 55% of them. About 2.2% of the sample is held by the ten biggest clonotypes. Sequences were obtained from peripheral blood. The receptors originated from a woman aged 70 to 79 with acute or convalescent COVID-19.

V gene TRBV30 combines with J gene TRBJ1-5; no firm D call. The germline CDR1 and CDR2 sequences are GTSNPN and SVGIG (reference sequence). The CDR3 totals 14 residues. With 1 base removed from V and 3 bases from J, the gap between germline ends came to 10 bases. The chain's CDR3 is CAWSDPGFNQPQHF. As DNA, the CDR3 is TGTGCCTGGAGTGACCCCGGTTTCAATCAGCCCCAGCATTTT.

J is TRBJ2-7 and V is TRBV27; TRBD1 agrees at 7 bases. Germline V gene lookup returns CDR1 MNHEY and CDR2 SMNVEV (reference sequence). This CDR3 contains 14 residues. Trimming took 3 bases from V and 2 from J; bases not matched to a gene: 4. The CDR3 bases are TGTGCCAGCAGTTTCTCTCAGGGGGCCTACGAGCAGTACTTC. Translation: CASSFSQGAYEQYF.

The J gene is TRBJ1-6, the V gene TRBV2; 10 nucleotides align to TRBD1. V shed 7 bases and J 4 bases; nucleotides not matched to a gene: 4. Germline-derived CDR1 and CDR2 are SNHLY and FYNNEI. CDR3 length: 15 residues. This CDR3 is CASKWDRGYNSPLHF. Here the CDR3 DNA reads TGTGCCAGCAAATGGGACAGGGGATATAATTCACCCCTCCACTTT.

The rearrangement joins TRBV2 to TRBJ1-1; D might be TRBD1 (5 bases). Trimming removed 10 bases from V and 7 bases from J, with 19 bases in between. CDR1 and CDR2 (germline): SNHLY, FYNNEI. The CDR3 contains 13 residues. CDR3 residues: CATLILIRGEAFF. DNA for the CDR3: TGTGCCACTCTCATTTTGATAAGGGGTGAAGCTTTCTTT.

The chain joins TRBV7-3 to TRBJ1-1, with a tentative D call TRBD1 (5 bases). With 6 bases removed from V and 0 bases from J, the gap between germline ends came to 8 bases. The CDR3 has 13 amino acids. Looked up from germline, CDR1 is SGHTA and CDR2 is FQGTGA. The CDR3 region is CASSRGLNTEAFF. The DNA of the CDR3 is TGTGCCAGCAGTCGGGGGTTGAACACTGAAGCTTTCTTT.

The V gene is TRBV29-1, the J gene TRBJ2-7, with 14 bases identical to TRBD2. J was trimmed by 4 bases and V by 8 bases; bases with no gene match: 7. The germline V gene encodes CDR1 SQVTM and CDR2 ANQGSEA. The length of the CDR3 is 14 residues. CDR3 region: CSTGTSGSGYEQYF. In DNA, the CDR3 is TGCAGCACCGGGACTAGCGGGAGTGGGTACGAGCAGTACTTC.

In its sample, this clone was seen a few times. V is TRBV2 and J is TRBJ1-2; D unresolved. The germline V and J ends were trimmed by 8 bases and 4 bases, with 20 bases remaining between them. The germline CDR1 and CDR2 sequences are SNHLY and FYNNEI. This CDR3 spans 15 amino acids. CDR3: CASLPSPFSGYGYTF. In DNA, the CDR3 is TGTGCCAGCCTCCCGAGCCCATTCTCGGGCTATGGCTACACCTTC.

This clone has just one count. This chain links TRBV7-6 with TRBJ2-7, with no clear D. The germline V gene encodes CDR1 SGHVS and CDR2 FNYEAQ. The V end lost 2 bases, the J end lost 5 bases, and 13 bases lay between the germline ends. The CDR3 contains 14 residues. The CDR3, as DNA: TGTGCCAGCAGCTTAAGCCCCATAAGAGACGAGCAGTACTTC. Translating gives CASSLSPIRDEQYF.

V gene TRBV19 combines with J gene TRBJ2-7, with D tentatively TRBD2 (7 bases). Trimming shortened V by 6 bases and J by 6 bases, and 18 bases separated the two germline ends. This CDR3 region has 14 residues. The germline CDR1 and CDR2 sequences are LNHDA and SQIVND (reference sequence). The CDR3 here is CASRVGGPDCEQYF. CDR3 nucleotide sequence: TGTGCCAGTAGGGTGGGGGGGCCGGACTGCGAGCAGTACTTC.

The chain joins TRBV6-5 to TRBJ1-6; D might be TRBD1 (6 bases). The V end was cut by 6 bases, the J end by 7 bases, with 10 bases between. Germline CDR1 reads MNHEY; CDR2 reads SVGAGI. The CDR3 has 13 residues. The CDR3 region is CASRGGQNSPLHF. CDR3 bases: TGTGCCAGCAGGGGGGGGCAAAATTCACCCCTCCACTTT.

The CDR3 DNA sequence: TGTGCCAGTAGTGCCCCCTCAGGGTATGAGCCTTCACCCCTCCACTTT. Its translation is CASSAPSGYEPSPLHF. The chain couples TRBV19 to TRBJ1-6; D is perhaps TRBD1 (5 bases). This CDR3 has 16 amino acids. Germline CDR1 reads LNHDA; CDR2 reads SQIVND (reference sequence). The V end lost 5 bases, the J end lost 9 bases, and 20 bases lay between the germline ends.

CDR3 loop: CASSLGSGGGETQYF. CDR3 nucleotides: TGTGCCAGCAGCTTAGGGAGCGGGGGAGGTGAGACCCAGTACTTC. The chain couples TRBV27 to TRBJ2-5; 8 nucleotides match TRBD2. Germline CDR1 reads MNHEY; CDR2 reads SMNVEV (reference sequence). Trimming at V came to 6 bases and at J to 5 bases, leaving 11 bases not matched to a gene. This CDR3 is 15 amino acids long.

The chain combines TRBV5-4 with TRBJ2-3; 13 positions match TRBD2. This CDR3 contains 18 residues. Germline V gives CDR1 SGHNT, CDR2 YYREEE (reference sequence). Trimming at V came to 0 bases and at J to 5 bases, leaving 9 bases not matched to a gene. CDR3 region: CASSLGGLAGPAGDTQYF. The CDR3 region has the DNA TGTGCCAGCAGCTTGGGGGGACTAGCGGGGCCGGCGGGAGATACGCAGTATTTT. Using reference TRBV5-4 and TRBJ2-3 for the parts outside the CDR3, the full variable domain is ETGVTQSPTHLIKTRGQQVTLRCSSQSGHNTVSWYQQALGQGPQFIFQYYREEENGRGNFPPRFSGLQFPNYSSELNVNALELDDSALYLCASSLGGLAGPAGDTQYFGPGTRLTVL.

The rearrangement uses TRBV29-1 and TRBJ2-5, with a tentative D call TRBD1 (5 bases). The germline V and J ends were trimmed by 1 base and 14 bases, with 17 bases remaining between them. CDR3 length: 12 amino acids. Per germline, CDR1 SQVTM and CDR2 ANQGSEA. The DNA for the CDR3 is TGCAGCGTTGAAGCGGTATCAAGGGGCTATTACTTC. It translates to CSVEAVSRGYYF.

The chain couples TRBV7-6 to TRBJ1-3; TRBD1 is a possible D gene (6 bases). This CDR3 is 16 amino acids long. Germline CDR1 reads SGHVS; CDR2 reads FNYEAQ. V shed 0 bases and J shed 5 bases, with 14 bases lying between them. The DNA of the CDR3 is TGTGCCAGCAGCTTAGCGCTACAGGGCCGGAGAAACACCATATATTTT. The encoded protein is CASSLALQGRRNTIYF.